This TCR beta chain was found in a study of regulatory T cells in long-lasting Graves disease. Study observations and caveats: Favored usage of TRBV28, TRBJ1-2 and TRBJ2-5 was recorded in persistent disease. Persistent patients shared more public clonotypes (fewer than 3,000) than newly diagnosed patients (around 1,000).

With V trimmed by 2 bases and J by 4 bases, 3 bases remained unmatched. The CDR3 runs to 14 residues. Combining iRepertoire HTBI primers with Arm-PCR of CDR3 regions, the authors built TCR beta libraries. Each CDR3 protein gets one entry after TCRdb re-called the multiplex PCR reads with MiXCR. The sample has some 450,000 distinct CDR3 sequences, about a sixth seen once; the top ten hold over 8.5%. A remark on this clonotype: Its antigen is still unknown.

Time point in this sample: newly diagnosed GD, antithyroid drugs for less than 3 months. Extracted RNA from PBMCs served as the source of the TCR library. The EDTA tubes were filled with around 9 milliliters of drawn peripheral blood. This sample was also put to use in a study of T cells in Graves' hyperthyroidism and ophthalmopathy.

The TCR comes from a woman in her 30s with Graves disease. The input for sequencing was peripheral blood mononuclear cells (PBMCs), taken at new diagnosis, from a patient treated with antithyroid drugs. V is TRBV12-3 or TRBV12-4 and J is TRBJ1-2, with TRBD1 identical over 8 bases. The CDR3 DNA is TGTGCCAGCAGTTTAATGGGGACAGGCTATGGCTACACCTTC. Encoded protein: CASSLMGTGYGYTF.